What follows are 10 T cell receptor beta chains derived from one specimen sequenced in a study of shared clonotypes between healthy human individuals. The method was immunoSEQ multiplex PCR; TCRdb's version includes in-frame clones alone and lacks a portion of them. The sample lists about 2.3 million clones, approximately 93% seen once, with approximately 0.4% in the top ten. Sequenced input: naive CD4+ T cells from PBMCs. Subset denoted: CD45RA+ positively selected. These TCRs come from a man aged 18-30 years in good health. Some clones in this sample may be carry-over from other donors' samples.

This clone was seen only a few times. This sequence joins TRBV28 and TRBJ2-7; 7 bases are a match to TRBD2. The CDR3 is made up of 14 amino acids. After removal of 7 bases from V and 12 bases from J, the junction contained 18 bases not matched to a gene. Germline assignment: CDR1 MDHEN and CDR2 SYDVKM. The CDR3 sequence: CASKSGAFALSGYF. The DNA for the CDR3 is TGTGCCAGCAAAAGCGGGGCCTTTGCTCTTAGTGGGTACTTC.

This clone was counted only a few times. Other DNA sequences in this specimen translate into the identical CDR3. J is TRBJ2-7 and V is TRBV18; 9 bases line up with TRBD1. Germline loops: CDR1 KGHSH, CDR2 LQKENI. The CDR3 loop spans 15 amino acids. V lost 0 bases, J lost 0 bases, and 0 bases stayed unmatched. The chain's CDR3 is CASSPPDRGSYEQYF. CDR3 sequence (DNA): TGTGCCAGCTCACCACCGGACAGGGGCTCCTACGAGCAGTACTTC.

The rearrangement links TRBV18 to TRBJ2-7; 11 nucleotides line up with TRBD2. The V and J ends lost 3 bases and 7 bases, in that order; junction bases with no gene match: 14. The germline V gene has CDR1 KGHSH and CDR2 LQKENI. The CDR3 loop spans 17 amino acids. CDR3 amino acids: CASSPPALAGGGWEQYF. Written as DNA, the CDR3 is TGTGCCAGCTCACCCCCGGCGCTAGCGGGAGGAGGCTGGGAGCAGTACTTC.

The rearrangement uses TRBV28 and TRBJ2-4, with 9 bases that match TRBD1. Germline CDR1 reads MDHEN; CDR2 reads SYDVKM. Trimming removed 6 bases from V and 8 bases from J; junction bases left unmatched: 8. The CDR3 sequence is 14 residues long. CDR3 sequence reads: CASSEQGAADIQYF. CDR3 nucleotide sequence: TGTGCCAGCAGCGAACAGGGGGCAGCGGACATTCAGTACTTC.

The genes are TRBV29-1 and TRBJ2-3; 8 bases are a match to TRBD2. J was trimmed by 3 bases and V by 5 bases; bases with no gene match: 1. The CDR3 totals 12 residues. Per the germline V gene, CDR1 is SQVTM and CDR2 is ANQGSEA. The CDR3 DNA reads as TGCAGCGTTCGGGAGGGGACAGATACGCAGTATTTT. It translates to CSVREGTDTQYF.

The gene calls are TRBV19 and TRBJ2-7; 9 bases map to TRBD1. Germline V gene data show CDR1 as LNHDA and CDR2 as SQIVND (reference sequence). Trimming removed 9 bases from V and 5 bases from J; junction bases left unmatched: 14. This CDR3 comprises 15 residues. CDR3 coding DNA: TGTGCCAGCTCGTTAATGTGGGGACAGGGCCACGAGCAGTACTTC. Translated, it gives CASSLMWGQGHEQYF.

This chain uses TRBV21-1 with TRBJ1-2; no DNA check was done on the table's D call, TRBD1. TRBV21-1 is recorded as a pseudogene. The length of the CDR3 is 18 residues. The CDR3 DNA sequence: TGTGCCAGCAGCCCCCGCCCGCCCCCGACAGGGATCAACTATGGCTACACCTTC. Protein product: CASSPRPPPTGINYGYTF.

The V gene is TRBV4-3, the J gene TRBJ2-7; D not certain. This CDR3 spans 16 amino acids. V gave up 1 base and J gave up 9 bases, with 22 bases separating them. In germline, CDR1 is LGHNA, CDR2 YSLEER. CDR3 amino acids: CASSQGVIGLSVGQYF. The CDR3 bases are TGCGCCAGCAGCCAAGGGGTCATCGGGCTCTCCGTCGGGCAGTACTTC.

The CDR3 sequence is CAITRGGTNQPQHF. The CDR3 DNA is TGTGCCATTACACGGGGGGGGACGAATCAGCCCCAGCATTTT. V is TRBV2 and J is TRBJ1-5; possibly TRBD1 for D (5 bases). Trimming cost V 10 bases and J 4 bases, with 17 bases left between them. This CDR3 region has 14 residues. Germline V gene lookup returns CDR1 SNHLY and CDR2 FYNNEI.

The chain links TRBV9 to TRBJ1-4, with a tentative D call TRBD1 (5 bases). The V gene's germline CDR1 is SGDLS and CDR2 YYNGEE. CDR3 length: 14 residues. Trimming took 0 bases from V and 4 from J, leaving 7 bases between them. Here the CDR3 DNA reads TGTGCCAGCAGCGTAGGGGGGAATAATGAAAAACTGTTTTTT. It translates to CASSVGGNNEKLFF.